The entry below describes one T cell receptor (beta chain). The sample is drawn from a study of blood T cells in healthy people across ages. Germline CDR1 and CDR2: SEHNR and FQNEAQ (reference sequence). The CDR3 runs to 13 residues. V was clipped by 3 bases and J by 4 bases, with 7 bases between them. Next came a second PCR, run for roughly 6 to 11 cycles, which used a sample-barcoded 5' primer along with a J-beta primer mix. TCRdb ran MiXCR on the 5' RACE reads and lists one entry per CDR3 protein. The sample holds about 1.1 million distinct CDR3 sequences; around two fifths are singletons and the top ten take 10% to 15%.

The TCR comes from a young man in good health. The V gene is TRBV7-9, the J gene TRBJ2-4; unclear D gene. Input material: blood. Written as DNA, the CDR3 is TGTGCCAGCAGCTTGGCGACTAAAAACATTCAGTACTTC. Protein: CASSLATKNIQYF.